This T cell receptor beta chain is from a study of cytomegalovirus exposure and HLA in healthy donors (dated by TCRdb to between 2016 and 2019). About the investigation overall: An earlier analysis of fewer than 750 of the donors reported 250 to 300 Gb of sequence data and around 120 million unique TCR beta sequences obtained from around 170 million T cells. Rather than using new phenotypic data, the later analysis identified candidate immune exposures from TCR beta sequences and from how often those sequences occurred across donors. Several DR-DQ haplotypes were treated as single units for association and clustering because of strong linkage in the cohort. The study aimed to test whether signatures of past pathogen exposure could be identified by cataloging public T cell receptors. A later analysis re-analyzed previously published TCR beta repertoires from 650 to 800 donors and added high-resolution HLA genotyping to study TCR occurrence patterns. The genetic ancestry cluster associated with self-reported Caucasian donors included approximately 85% of the approximately 400 genotyped donors. The study used immunosequencing to profile the T cell repertoires of some 600 subjects and linked those repertoires to cytomegalovirus serostatus. Typing coverage differed by locus: A, B, C, DRB1 and DQB1 were typed in about 620-630 donors, DQA1 in 500 to 550, DPA1 in some 570, and DPB1 in around 490. Every repertoire in the discovery cohort had been generated on one and the same sequencing platform. Roughly 300 gigabases of sequencing data and approximately 93 million unique TCR sequences were included in an early release covering roughly 600 HLA-typed donors. A separate validation cohort of 100 to 150 different subjects was used in addition to the roughly 670-subject first cohort. To predict cytomegalovirus infection status, the study brought together high-throughput TCR immunosequencing, statistical association of individual TCRs with disease status, and machine learning. Both class I and class II loci were covered by HLA typing, at four-digit resolution. Donor age, sex, ethnicity and CMV serostatus were compiled alongside the repertoire data. An earlier analysis of several hundred of the donors used high-throughput TCR beta sequencing to judge whether each TCR beta V gene segment behaved as functional or pseudogenic. In a later genetic analysis, genome-wide SNP genotypes for about 65% of the roughly 700 donors were used, and that subset was treated as a discovery cohort. Among under 450 genotyped donors of the cohort, an average of roughly 240,000 unique TCR beta nucleotide sequences were sequenced per donor, roughly 20% of them non-productive. On the study overall, not on this receptor specifically: In a later genetic analysis, a missense DCLRE1C variant was associated with V-gene and J-gene trimming of TCR beta chains, and the association was replicated in an independent cohort. In a later analysis, several top co-occurrence clusters were reported to appear linked to parvovirus B19, influenza, CMV and Epstein-Barr virus. The study listed approximately 150 TCR beta chains as associated with cytomegalovirus. For the cohort, immune exposure information was limited to CMV serostatus. Around 16 rarely observed V segments, including chromosome 9 orphons, were excluded from the earlier analysis of approximately 600 of the donors because counts were too low. Assigning TCR associations to individual alleles was difficult when HLA alleles, especially DR and DQ, strongly co-occurred. Because the 87-base-pair reads could not distinguish some IMGT-functional V segments, including TRBV6-2 and TRBV6-3, those segments were excluded. Compared with the roughly 720-donor mean, donors in an Asian-associated ancestry cluster had fewer N-insertions in productive TCRs, according to a later genetic analysis. A further reported finding was that TCR beta sequences accurately predicted the HLA-A and HLA-B alleles for most subjects in the first cohort. The classifier was reported to diagnose cytomegalovirus status with high specificity and sensitivity in both the original cohort and the validation cohort. In a later analysis, TCR association rates were found to vary across HLA loci, with the most associated TCRs seen for DRB1 alleles and the fewest for HLA-C alleles. In vitro tests confirmed that a few of the cytomegalovirus-associated TCR beta chains recognize cytomegalovirus antigens. In this cohort, only TCR beta chains were sequenced, and detectable features were limited by the absence of alpha or paired-chain data. According to a later analysis, most CMV-associated TCR beta chains appeared to be HLA-restricted, and the HLA associations seemed to be driven largely by CMV exposure. The presence/absence analyses assumed that sequencing depth was roughly uniform across donors, and that assumption may not be true. A cluster of highly shared sequence variants was judged likely to represent a technical artifact of the sequencing pipeline. At a false discovery rate of 0.05, a later analysis linked around 15,000 TCR beta sequences to specific HLA alleles. Broadly in line with IMGT annotations, most TCR beta V segments showed up in productive rearrangements about 87% or about 30% of the time in an earlier analysis of a few hundred of the donors. Most TCR sequences were observed very rarely across donors, whereas some public TCRs were present in many individuals. It was suggested by the authors that the approach could potentially be generalized to other disease states and immunological phenotypes. Because HLA typing was unavailable for some donors at each locus, only the typed subset was used in association tests. In a later analysis, HLA-associated TCR beta chains were found to be more clonally expanded and to have lower generation probabilities than equally common non-associated chains. Linkage disequilibrium might explain the correlated functional status among segregating V segments, but an unknown experimental factor could not be ruled out.

Worth noting for this clone: This receptor's antigen is unknown. Per-nucleotide qualities are absent, and no much larger clonotype sits a single base away.

Library creation used the immunoSEQ multiplex PCR assay. For the multiplex PCR, a mixture combining 60 forward primers for TCR Vbeta segments and 13 reverse primers for TCR Jbeta segments was used. The CDR3 region of rearranged TCR beta genes was amplified from genomic DNA by a multiplex PCR assay. The Illumina HiSeq System was used to sequence the amplified TCR beta libraries as 87-base-pair reads. The original pipeline was this. In a later analysis, 80 million or so unique TCR beta chains were counted across the 650 to 700 repertoires, and about 10 million of these chains were shared by at least two donors. Raw reads were error-corrected and collapsed into unique sequences with a nearest-neighbor algorithm that merged closely related sequences to remove PCR and sequencing errors. CDR3 sequences were aligned to IMGT reference sequences to assign V, D and J gene segments. For a sequence to be retained, at least a six-nucleotide match to both a V gene segment and a J gene segment was required. A rearrangement was called productive if the CDR3 had no stop codons and remained in frame with V and J, and every other rearrangement was called non-productive. Following IMGT convention, CDR3 was defined as the stretch from the second conserved V-encoded cysteine up to the conserved J-encoded phenylalanine. Sequences without an unambiguous match to a single V gene segment were excluded from the earlier analysis of over 500 of the donors. In an earlier analysis of around 590 of the donors, a V segment was called functional when productive rearrangements were above 56.7%, and segregating when the standard deviation between donors exceeded 5%. A statistical classification framework was developed to diagnose cytomegalovirus status using the catalog of TCR beta chain sequences. V and J gene assignment, in a later analysis, came from comparing TCR nucleotide sequences with IMGT/GENE-DB human TR gene sequences. Using the TCRdist pipeline, a later analysis assigned CDR3 sequences along with most-parsimonious VDJ recombination scenarios. In a later analysis, each TCR beta chain was defined by its CDR3 amino acid sequence together with its V-gene family, and reads lacking a unique V-gene family were excluded. As a way to deal with suspected cross-contamination and a sequencing artifact, a later analysis dropped 450 to 700 nucleotide sequences that were highly shared and had low generation probability. For each public chain, a later analysis derived a clonal expansion index from normalized ranks of inferred template counts within each repertoire. Generation probabilities in a later analysis came from a VDJ recombination model fitted to out-of-frame rearrangements, and those results were checked against IGoR. A later analysis scored TCR-TCR, TCR-HLA and TCR-CMV co-occurrence with hypergeometric tests, applying a repertoire-size bias correction to TCR pairs. A later analysis estimated false discovery rates by permuting HLA or CMV assignments 20 times. In a later analysis, co-occurring TCRs were grouped using DBSCAN, and TCRdist sequence similarity was added for clustering within HLA-allele-positive subsets. Co-occurrence clustering excluded repertoires with fewer than 30,000 or more than 120,000 public chains, plus five with anomalous nucleotide sharing. Sourced from immuneACCESS, this table was stored by TCRdb with only in-frame sequences that have V and J called. A share of the clones is absent; for the studies checked, an unresolved V gene accounts for under half, and the remainder has no known explanation. V, J and clone size are taken as reported in that table, and D and trimming were inferred from the DNA itself. The sample contains around 200,000 clones, around 76% of them found a single time. The ten largest clones capture roughly 6% of the sample.

The cohort was made up of 500 to 850 healthy bone marrow donors. Cohort members were all nominally healthy when sampled, although unrecorded immune exposures were likely present. The donor tested CMV seropositive and was one of the 289 seropositive cohort members. Each donor provided a peripheral blood sample, and peripheral blood mononuclear cells were used for TCR beta sequencing. The Qiagen DNeasy Blood Extraction Kit was used to extract genomic DNA from the blood cell samples. Reading from cysteine to phenylalanine, the CDR3 counts 16 amino acids. Only CDR3 DNA remains: 48 bases, in frame from the first base. From V the trimming removes 2 bases and from J it removes 4 bases, while the gene matches leave 8 bases of the junction unaccounted for. The germline V gene encodes CDR1 MGHDK and CDR2 SYGVNS.

Material for sequencing was PBMCs. This receptor was taken from a man aged 40-49 years in good health and CMV-seropositive. The rearrangement combines TRBV25-1 with TRBJ2-1, with TRBD2 identical over 7 junction bases. CDR3 reads: CASSESRSSGYNEQFF. DNA sequence: TGTGCCAGCAGTGAAAGCAGGTCTAGCGGTTACAATGAGCAGTTCTTC.